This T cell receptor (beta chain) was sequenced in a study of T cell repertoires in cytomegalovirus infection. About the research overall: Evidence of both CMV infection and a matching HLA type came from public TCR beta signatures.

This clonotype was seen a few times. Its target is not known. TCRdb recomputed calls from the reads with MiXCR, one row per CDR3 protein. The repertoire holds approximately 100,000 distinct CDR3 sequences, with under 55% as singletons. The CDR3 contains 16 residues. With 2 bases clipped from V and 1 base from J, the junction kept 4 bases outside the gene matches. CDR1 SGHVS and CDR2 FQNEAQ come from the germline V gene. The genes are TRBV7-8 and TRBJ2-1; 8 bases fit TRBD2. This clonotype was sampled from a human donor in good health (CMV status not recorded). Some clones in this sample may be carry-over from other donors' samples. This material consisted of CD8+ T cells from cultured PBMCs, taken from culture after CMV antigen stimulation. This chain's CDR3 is CASSLHGGASYNEQFF. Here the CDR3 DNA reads TGTGCCAGCAGCTTACACGGGGGGGCGTCCTACAATGAGCAGTTCTTC.